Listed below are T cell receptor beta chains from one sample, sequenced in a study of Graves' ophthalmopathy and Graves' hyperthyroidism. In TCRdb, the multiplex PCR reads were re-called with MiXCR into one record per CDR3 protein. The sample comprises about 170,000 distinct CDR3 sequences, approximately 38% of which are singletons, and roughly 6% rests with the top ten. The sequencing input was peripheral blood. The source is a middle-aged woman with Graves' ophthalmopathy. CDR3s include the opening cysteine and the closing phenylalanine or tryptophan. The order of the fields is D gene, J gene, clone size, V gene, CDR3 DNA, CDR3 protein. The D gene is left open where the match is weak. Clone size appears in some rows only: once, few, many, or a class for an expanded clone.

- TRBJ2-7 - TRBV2 TGTGCCAGCAGTGAGCCGGAGGGACTTCCCTACGAGCAGTACTTC CASSEPEGLPYEQYF
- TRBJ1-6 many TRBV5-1 TGCGCCAGCAGCTTGGAACCCGGACAGCGGGGTGCGCCCCTCCACTTT CASSLEPGQRGAPLHF
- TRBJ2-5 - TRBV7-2 TGTGCCAGCAGCTTAGCGGGAAGTAGGGAGACCCAGTACTTC CASSLAGSRETQYF
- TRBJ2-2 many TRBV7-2 TGTGCCAGCAGCTTCCGGGAGTTCACCGGGGAGCTGTTTTTT CASSFREFTGELFF
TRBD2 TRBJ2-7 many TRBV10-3 TGTGCCATCTCTGCGGGAGCGTACGAGCAGTACTTC CAISAGAYEQYF
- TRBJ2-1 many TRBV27 TGTGCCAGCAGTTTCCTCGATCCAGACAATGAGCAGTTCTTC CASSFLDPDNEQFF
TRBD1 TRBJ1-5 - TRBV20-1 TGCAGTGCTCGGGGGGGACAGGGGATTCAGCCCCAGCATTTT CSARGGQGIQPQHF
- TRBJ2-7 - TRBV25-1 TGTGCCAGCAGCCGGGACGGCCGATCCTACGAGCAGTACTTC CASSRDGRSYEQYF
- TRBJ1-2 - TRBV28 TGTGCCAGCAGCAGCCTTGGGCCCCCCCATGGCTACACCTTC CASSSLGPPHGYTF
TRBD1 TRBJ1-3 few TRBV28 TGTGCCAGCAGGCCGACAGGGGCGAACTCTGGAAACACCATATATTTT CASRPTGANSGNTIYF